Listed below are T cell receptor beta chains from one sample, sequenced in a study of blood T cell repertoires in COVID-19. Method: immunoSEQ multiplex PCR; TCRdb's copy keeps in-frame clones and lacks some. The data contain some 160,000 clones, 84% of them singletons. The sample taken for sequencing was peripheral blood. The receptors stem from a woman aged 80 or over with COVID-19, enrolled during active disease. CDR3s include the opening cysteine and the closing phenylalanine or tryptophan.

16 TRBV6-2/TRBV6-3 CASSPGSGRGTYEQYF
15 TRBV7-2 CASSPRRGMNTEAFF
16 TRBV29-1 CSVAQGAHRDGTEAFF
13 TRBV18 CASSAPTSDEQFF
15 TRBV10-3 CAISESGTNKNIQYF
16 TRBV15 CATSRSVTGAGTEAFF
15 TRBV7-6 CASSTRTGLNTEAFF
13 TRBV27 CASSLSGDQPQHF
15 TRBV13 CASGRVRGSTDTQYF
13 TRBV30 CAWDRGANTEAFF
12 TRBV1 CTSSLDRFGYTF
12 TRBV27 CASSPGDETQYF
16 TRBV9 CASSAYTGHSTDTQYF
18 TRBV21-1 CASSKAGLAGGLNYEQYF
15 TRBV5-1 CASSPRGGGANVLTF
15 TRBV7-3 CASSSGTGRTDTQYF
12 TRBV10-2 CASSESSYEQYF
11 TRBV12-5 CASGLLRGAFF
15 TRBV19 CASSPTGGKVEKLFF
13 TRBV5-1 CASSFQGQETQYF
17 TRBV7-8 CASSKTSPGFGNQPQHF
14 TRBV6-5 CASSYSGSSYEQYF
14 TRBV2 CASSGQVAGGGQYF
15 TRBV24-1 CATSAGSGKTDTQYF
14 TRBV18 CASSGQLNTGELFF
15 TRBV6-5 CASSYTPGSSYEQYF
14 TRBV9 CASSGKQGHTEAFF
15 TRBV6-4 CASKSLAGEYNEQFF
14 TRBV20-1 CSAGGLAGTGELFF
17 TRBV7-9 CASSLVAASGRGNEQFF
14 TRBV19 CASSVRGTTDTQYF
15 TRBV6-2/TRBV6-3 CASSLERGRNYGYTF
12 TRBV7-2 CASSFAKATQYF
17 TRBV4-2 CASSQDKAATSYNEQFF
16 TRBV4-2 CASSQTSGGADGELFF